One T cell receptor beta chain is described in this entry. As yet, its antigen is unknown. The data were obtained in a study of shared clonotypes between healthy human individuals. Findings and caveats of the study: Specimens sampled were limited to blood, with tissue repertoires likely differing.

Per the germline V gene, CDR1 is LNHDA and CDR2 is SQIVND (reference sequence). The CDR3 totals 18 residues. Trimming shortened V by 6 bases and J by 0 bases, and 22 bases separated the two germline ends. Deep was the level used in running the assay. Unsorted PBMC DNA went through sequencing on ten immunoSEQ deep assay plates. In the original processing: Junction-only sequences without quality scores came from ImmunoSEQ, so filtering differed. Sequenced by immunoSEQ multiplex PCR; TCRdb stores in-frame clones only, minus some. D and trimming come from the DNA, and the V and J calls and clone size come from that table. The table lists roughly 500,000 clones, around four fifths of them singletons.

The clonotype comes from a middle-aged woman in good health. Some clones in this sample may be carry-over from other donors' samples. V usage is TRBV19 and J usage is TRBJ2-3; either TRBD1 or TRBD2 may fit D (5 bases each). The specimen sequenced was PBMCs. The CDR3 here is CASSWGRNLGYSTDTQYF. In DNA, the CDR3 is TGTGCCAGTAGCTGGGGACGGAACCTCGGATATAGCACAGATACGCAGTATTTT.